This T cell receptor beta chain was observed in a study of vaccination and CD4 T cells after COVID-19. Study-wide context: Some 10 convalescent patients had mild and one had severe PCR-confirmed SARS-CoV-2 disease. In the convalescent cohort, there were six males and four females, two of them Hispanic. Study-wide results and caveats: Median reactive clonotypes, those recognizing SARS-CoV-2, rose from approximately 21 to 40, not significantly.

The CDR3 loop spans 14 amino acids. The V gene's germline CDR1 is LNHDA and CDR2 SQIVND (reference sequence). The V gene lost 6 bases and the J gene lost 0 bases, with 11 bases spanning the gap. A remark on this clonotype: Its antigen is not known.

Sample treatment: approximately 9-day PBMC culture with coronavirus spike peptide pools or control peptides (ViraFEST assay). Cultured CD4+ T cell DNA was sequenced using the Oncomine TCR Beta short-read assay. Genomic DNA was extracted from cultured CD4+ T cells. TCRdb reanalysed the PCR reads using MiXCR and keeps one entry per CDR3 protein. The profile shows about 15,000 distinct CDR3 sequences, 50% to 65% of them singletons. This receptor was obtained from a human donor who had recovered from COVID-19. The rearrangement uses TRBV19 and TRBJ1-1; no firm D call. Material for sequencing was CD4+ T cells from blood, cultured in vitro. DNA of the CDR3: TGTGCCAGTAGGCAGATGGCGCTGAACACTGAAGCTTTCTTT. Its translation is CASRQMALNTEAFF.